Presented here are 20 T cell receptor beta chains from one specimen sequenced in a study of response to subunit inactivated influenza vaccine. A single record per CDR3 protein comes from TCRdb applying MiXCR to the RT-PCR reads. Of 450,000 to 600,000 distinct CDR3 sequences in the sample, approximately 6.9% were seen once. This specimen consisted of PBMCs from blood, obtained around 25 months after vaccination. Every receptor here comes from a man between 50 and 70 years old who received an inactivated influenza vaccine.

This clonotype was found many times. The CDR3: CASIQDRGGTDTQYF. CDR3 in DNA: TGTGCCAGCATCCAGGACAGGGGGGGCACAGATACGCAGTATTTT. The rearrangement links TRBV12-3 or TRBV12-4 to TRBJ2-3, with 10 positions matching TRBD1. The CDR3 covers 15 residues. After removal of 7 bases from V and 1 base from J, the junction contained 5 bases not matched to a gene.

This clonotype has more than one count but fewer than ten. The chain joins TRBV19 to TRBJ1-1, with D maybe TRBD1 (5 bases). In germline, CDR1 is LNHDA, CDR2 SQIVND (reference sequence). Trimming pared 10 bases from V and 3 bases from J, leaving 21 bases between. The CDR3 spans 15 residues. CDR3 in amino acids: CATTRTGAPDTEAFF. CDR3 bases: TGTGCCACCACGCGCACCGGGGCTCCGGACACTGAAGCTTTCTTT.

Concerning this clonotype: This may be a read error: a much more frequent sequence differs by one nucleotide. The chain joins TRBV20-1 to TRBJ2-2; D remains ambiguous. This CDR3 is built from 12 residues. In germline, CDR1 is DFQATT, CDR2 SNEGSKA (reference sequence). V was pared by 5 bases and J by 3 bases, with 7 bases between. The chain's CDR3 is CSAGFDTGELFF. CDR3 bases: TGCAGTGCTGGATTTGACACCGGGGAGCTGTTTTTT.

In its sample, this clonotype was seen many times. The rearrangement links TRBV10-3 to TRBJ1-4; possibly TRBD1 for D (6 bases). The germline V gene has CDR1 ENHRY and CDR2 SYGVKD. V was cut by 10 bases and J by 0 bases, with 12 bases left in between. The CDR3 runs to 14 residues. CDR3 sequence reads: CATADRTTNEKLFF. In nucleotides, the CDR3 is TGTGCCACTGCTGACAGGACAACTAATGAAAAACTGTTTTTT.

This clonotype was seen repeatedly, ten times or more. The chain joins TRBV5-1 to TRBJ2-5, with TRBD1 matching 11 bases. J lost 4 bases, V lost 4 bases, and 3 bases had no gene match. CDR1 SGHRS and CDR2 YFSETQ come from the germline V gene. The CDR3 runs to 14 residues. CDR3 protein: CASSGQGAGETQYF. The CDR3 DNA reads as TGCGCCAGCAGCGGACAGGGGGCCGGAGAGACCCAGTACTTC.

In this sample, this clonotype turned up many times. This sequence joins TRBV12-3 or TRBV12-4 and TRBJ1-1; 11 nucleotides align to TRBD1. With V trimmed by 3 bases and J by 4 bases, 4 bases remained unmatched. CDR3 length: 15 amino acids. CDR3 sequence: CASSLRTGGLTEAFF. In DNA, the CDR3 is TGTGCCAGCAGTTTGAGGACAGGGGGCCTCACTGAAGCTTTCTTT.

This clonotype was counted ten times or more. DNA for the CDR3: TGTGCCATCAGTGAGCAGGGGGGCCACTATGGCTACACCTTC. It yields the protein CAISEQGGHYGYTF. This sequence joins TRBV10-3 and TRBJ1-2; the match to TRBD1 covers 7 bases. J was trimmed by 3 bases and V by 2 bases; bases with no gene match: 3. The length of the CDR3 is 14 residues. CDR1 is ENHRY and CDR2 is SYGVKD in the germline V gene.

This clonotype came up a few times. V usage is TRBV15 and J usage is TRBJ2-5; D unclear. Trimming pared 1 base from V and 1 base from J, leaving 10 bases between. This CDR3 has 15 amino acids. CDR1 is LNHNV, CDR2 YYDKDF, per germline (reference sequence). The CDR3 loop reads CATSRARAIQETQYF. The CDR3 DNA reads TGTGCCACCAGCAGAGCCCGGGCAATCCAAGAGACCCAGTACTTC. Looking up the rest from reference TRBV15 and TRBJ2-5 gives the full variable domain: DAMVIQNPRYQVTQFGKPVTLSCSQTLNHNVMYWYQQKSSQAPKLLFHYYDKDFNNEADTPDNFQSRRPNTSFCFLDIRSPGLGDTAMYLCATSRARAIQETQYFGPGTRLLVL.

This clonotype was counted between two and nine times. V usage is TRBV7-9 and J usage is TRBJ2-7, with TRBD2 matching 8 bases. V lost 5 bases and J lost 4; bases outside the gene matches: 10. Germline loops: CDR1 SEHNR, CDR2 FQNEAQ (reference sequence). This CDR3 has 15 amino acids. The CDR3 nucleotides read TGTGCCAGCAGCGGCACTAGCGGCCAAGCGTACGAGCAGTACTTC. Translating gives CASSGTSGQAYEQYF. The whole variable domain, filled in from reference TRBV7-9 and TRBJ2-7, reads DTGVSQNPRHKITKRGQNVTFRCDPISEHNRLYWYRQTLGQGPEFLTYFQNEAQLEKSRLLSDRFSAERPKGSFSTLEIQRTEQGDSAMYLCASSGTSGQAYEQYFGPGTRLTVT.

This clonotype showed up just a few times. The CDR3 nucleotides read TGTGCCAGCAGCCAAGGGCGCCTAAGCTCCTACGAGCAGTACTTC. It encodes CASSQGRLSSYEQYF. The chain uses TRBV3-1 and TRBJ2-7; no firm D call. The germline V gene has CDR1 LGHDT and CDR2 YNNKEL (reference sequence). There are 15 residues in the CDR3. Trimming took off 1 base at V and 0 bases at J, with 10 bases between the two ends.

The rearrangement links TRBV20-1 to TRBJ2-7, with 8 bases identical to TRBD2. The junction had 2 bases not matched to a gene; V was cut back by 1 base and J by 0 bases. CDR3 length equals 14 residues. Looked up from germline, CDR1 is DFQATT and CDR2 is SNEGSKA (reference sequence). In DNA, the CDR3 is TGCAGTGCTAGAGTAGCGGGATCCTCCTACGAGCAGTACTTC. This sequence encodes CSARVAGSSYEQYF.

Many counts were recorded for this clonotype. The CDR3 region is CASSLSLAVNEQFF. The CDR3 DNA sequence: TGTGCCAGCAGTTTGTCCCTAGCGGTAAATGAGCAGTTCTTC. The gene calls are TRBV12-3 or TRBV12-4 and TRBJ2-1, with TRBD2 matching 7 bases. V lost 3 bases, J lost 7 bases, and 6 bases stayed unmatched. CDR3 length equals 14 residues.

This clonotype was seen more than once but under ten times. This chain joins TRBV11-2 and TRBJ2-7, with D uncertain. V lost 0 bases and J lost 4, with 7 bases in between. The CDR3 is made up of 13 amino acids. In germline, CDR1 is SGHAT, CDR2 FQNNGV. In DNA form, the CDR3 reads TGTGCCAGCAGCTTAGACCCGGTTTACGAGCAGTACTTC. Amino acids: CASSLDPVYEQYF.

This clonotype showed up just a few times. The CDR3 loop is CASRLTSGRARTQYF. The CDR3 bases are TGTGCCAGCAGACTTACTAGCGGGAGGGCCCGGACCCAGTACTTC. The chain links TRBV6-7 to TRBJ2-5; TRBD2 aligns across 13 bases. TRBV6-7 falls under the ORF class, with uncertain function. The CDR3 spans 15 residues. V shed 6 bases and J 7 bases; nucleotides not matched to a gene: 8.

This clonotype was counted a few times. This rearrangement joins TRBV4-2 to TRBJ2-2; 7 bases line up with TRBD1. The V gene's germline CDR1 is LGHNA and CDR2 YNFKEQ. J was trimmed by 3 bases and V by 1 base; bases with no gene match: 14. This CDR3 region has 19 residues. The CDR3: CASSQVPRGPEVYTGELFF. The CDR3, as DNA: TGTGCCAGCAGCCAAGTTCCAAGGGGGCCTGAAGTTTACACCGGGGAGCTGTTTTTT.

This sequence joins TRBV12-3 or TRBV12-4 and TRBJ1-5; D is ambiguous. The V gene lost 6 bases and the J gene lost 6 bases, with 12 bases spanning the gap. This CDR3 has 13 residues. CDR3 loop: CASSAGFPQPQHF. DNA for the CDR3: TGTGCCAGCAGCGCAGGTTTCCCTCAGCCCCAGCATTTT.

The CDR3 region is CASSTRQGASGGYTF. The CDR3 DNA is TGTGCCAGCAGCACCAGACAGGGGGCCTCGGGTGGCTACACCTTC. The rearrangement links TRBV7-9 to TRBJ1-2; 10 nucleotides agree with TRBD1. There are 15 residues in the CDR3. The germline CDR1 and CDR2 sequences are SEHNR and FQNEAQ (reference sequence). J gave up 7 bases and V 5 bases, and 10 bases lay outside the gene matches.

There are a few counts of this clonotype. The gene calls are TRBV4-3 and TRBJ1-5; D gene unclear. CDR3 length: 16 residues. The V gene lost 0 bases and the J gene lost 2 bases, with 11 bases spanning the gap. Germline V CDR1 and CDR2: LGHNA, YSLEER. The CDR3 region is CASSQDMTHGNQPQHF. The CDR3 coding sequence is TGCGCCAGCAGCCAAGATATGACCCATGGCAATCAGCCCCAGCATTTT.

The chain couples TRBV20-1 to TRBJ2-1; D ambiguous. The germline V and J ends were trimmed by 1 base and 1 base, with 14 bases remaining between them. Germline assignment: CDR1 DFQATT and CDR2 SNEGSKA (reference sequence). The CDR3 is 16 amino acids. The CDR3 protein is CSARAPVGLSYNEQFF. CDR3 in DNA: TGCAGTGCTAGAGCCCCGGTCGGATTATCCTACAATGAGCAGTTCTTC.

The genes are TRBV20-1 and TRBJ2-5, with D perhaps matching TRBD1 or TRBD2 (6 bases each). V shed 2 bases and J shed 2 bases, with 15 bases lying between them. The CDR3 totals 15 residues. Germline-derived CDR1 and CDR2 are DFQATT and SNEGSKA (reference sequence). The CDR3 DNA reads as TGCAGTGCTAGAACCGGGGGCGCCACTCAAGAGACCCAGTACTTC. This codes for CSARTGGATQETQYF.